Following are 4 T cell receptor beta chains from one sample sequenced in a study of persistence of HIV-infected CD4 T cells. Cells were stimulated nonspecifically with anti-CD3/anti-CD28 magnetic beads. CD4+ T cells upregulating both CD40 ligand and CD69 were sorted as responding cells. Sequencing used immunoSEQ version 4 in survey mode. Profiled with immunoSEQ multiplex PCR; TCRdb holds only in-frame clones, not every one. This table holds about 47,000 clones, approximately 90% found once. No antigens are known for them. The specimen was CD4+ T cells sorted from PBMCs after approximately 19-hour stimulation, collected from a patient who received antiretroviral therapy. Every receptor here comes from an adult man with HIV who was CMV-seropositive.

The V call is TRBV18, the J call TRBJ2-2; TRBD1 agrees at 7 bases. The CDR3 spans 17 residues. In germline, CDR1 is KGHSH, CDR2 LQKENI. With 0 bases clipped from V and 5 bases from J, the junction kept 9 bases outside the gene matches. The CDR3 nucleotides read TGTGCCAGCTCACCACCTAACCGACAGGGCGGAACCGGGGAGCTGTTTTTT. It specifies CASSPPNRQGGTGELFF.

V gene TRBV29-1 combines with J gene TRBJ1-1; D is unclear. CDR1 and CDR2 (germline): SQVTM, ANQGSEA. The CDR3 spans 13 residues. Trimming pared 1 base from V and 1 base from J, leaving 7 bases between. As DNA, the CDR3 is TGCAGCGTTGAAGTAAATAGGAACACTGAAGCTTTCTTT. Protein product: CSVEVNRNTEAFF.

The chain recombines TRBV7-3 with TRBJ1-1, with D perhaps TRBD1 (5 bases). The germline CDR1 and CDR2 sequences are SGHTA and FQGTGA. V lost 1 base to trimming and J lost 4 bases, with 16 bases between them. CDR3 length: 16 residues. The CDR3 DNA reads as TGTGCCAGCAGCTTAAGCCCGATATGGGGGGGCACTGAAGCTTTCTTT. Amino acids: CASSLSPIWGGTEAFF.

The genes are TRBV7-9 and TRBJ2-1, with 9 bases identical to TRBD2. With V trimmed by 4 bases and J by 6 bases, 13 bases remained unmatched. Per germline, CDR1 SEHNR and CDR2 FQNEAQ (reference sequence). The CDR3 totals 17 residues. CDR3 in amino acids: CASSYRAGGTGRNEQFF. CDR3 nucleotide sequence: TGTGCCAGCAGCTATCGAGCGGGGGGCACCGGACGCAATGAGCAGTTCTTC.